This entry features one T cell receptor (beta chain) sequence. Germline CDR1 and CDR2: MNHEY and SVGEGT. CDR3 length: 13 residues. With 5 bases removed from V and 5 bases from J, the gap between germline ends came to 12 bases. The data derive from a study of blood T cells in healthy people across ages. With a J-beta primer mix and a sample-barcoded 5' primer, a second PCR ran about 6 to 11 cycles. CDR3-containing paired-end reads numbering at least 2.5 million came from each sample. TCRdb recomputed calls from the 5' RACE reads with MiXCR, one row per CDR3 protein. The sample records approximately 800,000 distinct CDR3 sequences, roughly three fifths being singletons. Collection of 8.5 to 10 milliliters of peripheral blood was performed for each donor. Isolation of PBMCs gave at least 6.5 million cells per sample.

The TCR was taken from a man aged 35 to 55 in good health. The rearrangement links TRBV6-2 or TRBV6-3 to TRBJ2-5; D uncertain. The sequencing sample was made of blood. The CDR3 DNA sequence: TGTGCCAGCAGTGAAGGTATCCCGGAGACCCAGTACTTC. It codes for CASSEGIPETQYF.